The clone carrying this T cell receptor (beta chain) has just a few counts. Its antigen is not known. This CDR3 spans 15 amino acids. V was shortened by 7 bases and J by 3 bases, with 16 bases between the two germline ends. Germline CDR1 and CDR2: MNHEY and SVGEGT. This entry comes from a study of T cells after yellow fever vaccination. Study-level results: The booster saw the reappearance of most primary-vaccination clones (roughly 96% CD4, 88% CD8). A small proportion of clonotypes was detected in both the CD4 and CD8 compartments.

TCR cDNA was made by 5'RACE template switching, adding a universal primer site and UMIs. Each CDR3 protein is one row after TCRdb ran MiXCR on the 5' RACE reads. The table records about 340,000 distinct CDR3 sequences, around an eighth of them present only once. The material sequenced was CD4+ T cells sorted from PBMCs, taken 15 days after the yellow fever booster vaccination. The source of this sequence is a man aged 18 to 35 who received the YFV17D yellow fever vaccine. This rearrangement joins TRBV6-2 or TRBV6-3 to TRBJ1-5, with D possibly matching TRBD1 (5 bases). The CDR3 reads CASISIEGSNQPQHF. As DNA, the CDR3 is TGTGCCAGCATCTCAATCGAGGGGTCCAATCAGCCCCAGCATTTT.